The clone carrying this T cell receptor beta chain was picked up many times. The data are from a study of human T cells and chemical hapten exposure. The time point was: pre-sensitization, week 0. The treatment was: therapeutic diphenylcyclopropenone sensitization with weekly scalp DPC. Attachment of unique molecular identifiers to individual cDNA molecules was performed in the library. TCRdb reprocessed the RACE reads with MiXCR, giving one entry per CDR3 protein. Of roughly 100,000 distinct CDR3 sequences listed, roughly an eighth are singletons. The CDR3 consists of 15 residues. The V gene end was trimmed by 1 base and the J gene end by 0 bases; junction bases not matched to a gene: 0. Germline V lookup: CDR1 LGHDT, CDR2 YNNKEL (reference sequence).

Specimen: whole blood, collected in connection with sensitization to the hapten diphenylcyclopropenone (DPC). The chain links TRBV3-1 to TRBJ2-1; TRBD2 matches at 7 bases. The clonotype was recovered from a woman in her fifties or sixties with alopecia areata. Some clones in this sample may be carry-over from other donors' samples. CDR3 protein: CASSQASGSYNEQFF. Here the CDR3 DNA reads TGTGCCAGCAGCCAAGCTAGCGGCTCCTACAATGAGCAGTTCTTC.